The 16 T cell receptor beta chains in this list originate from one sample, sequenced in a study of blood T cell repertoires in COVID-19. This table comes from immunoSEQ multiplex PCR, and its TCRdb copy is limited to in-frame clones, with some not included. Of 330,000 or so clones in the sample, 88% were seen once. The sequenced sample consisted of PBMCs or T cells enriched from blood (not recorded which). These receptors were taken from a man aged 25 to 40 who had recovered from COVID-19.

The CDR3 DNA is TGTGCCAGCAGTTACGGACAGGATGATGAGCAGTTCTTC. This translates into CASSYGQDDEQFF. The genes are TRBV6-5 and TRBJ2-1; 7 nucleotides agree with TRBD1. Germline V gives CDR1 MNHEY, CDR2 SVGAGI. V shed 2 bases and J 8 bases; nucleotides not matched to a gene: 3. The CDR3 length is 13 residues.

A remark on this clone: In the same sample, other DNA sequences code for this CDR3. The chain joins TRBV3-1 (or the pseudogene TRBV3-2) to TRBJ1-2, with 8 bases identical to TRBD1. V dropped 4 bases and J dropped 4; count of bases not matched to a gene: 5. The germline gives CDR1 LGHDT, CDR2 YNNKEL (reference sequence). The CDR3 extends over 14 amino acids. The CDR3 nucleotides read TGTGCCAGCAGCCCACGACAGGGGAGCTATGGCTACACCTTC. Its protein is CASSPRQGSYGYTF.

The V and J genes are TRBV5-1 and TRBJ2-5; 10 bases fit TRBD2. CDR3 length: 19 amino acids. V trimming: 2 bases; J trimming: 5 bases; junction bases outside the gene matches: 18. Germline loops: CDR1 SGHRS, CDR2 YFSETQ. CDR3 loop: CASSLTALGAGGPGETQYF. The CDR3 DNA follows: TGCGCCAGCAGCTTAACTGCCTTGGGAGCGGGGGGGCCCGGGGAGACCCAGTACTTC.

This clone came up once. The chain has TRBV20-1 and TRBJ2-1; D call uncertain. The CDR3 spans 14 residues. Trimming pared 3 bases from V and 7 bases from J, leaving 16 bases between. CDR1 is DFQATT and CDR2 is SNEGSKA in the germline V gene (reference sequence). This chain's CDR3 is CSASSFMSTNEQFF. CDR3 nucleotide sequence: TGCAGTGCTAGTTCCTTCATGTCGACTAATGAGCAGTTCTTC.

The chain employs TRBV5-1 and TRBJ1-5; D remains unclear. Trimming shortened V by 4 bases and J by 0 bases, and 5 bases separated the two germline ends. CDR3 length: 13 amino acids. Germline V gene lookup returns CDR1 SGHRS and CDR2 YFSETQ. CDR3 nucleotide sequence: TGCGCCAGCAGCAGAGATAGCAATCAGCCCCAGCATTTT. Protein: CASSRDSNQPQHF. Full variable domain (outside the CDR3, taken from reference TRBV5-1 and TRBJ1-5): KAGVTQTPRYLIKTRGQQVTLSCSPISGHRSVSWYQQTPGQGLQFLFEYFSETQRNKGNFPGRFSGRQFSNSRSEMNVSTLELGDSALYLCASSRDSNQPQHFGDGTRLSIL.

A single count supports this clone. V is TRBV25-1 and J is TRBJ2-5; tentative D call: TRBD2 (7 bases). V was pared by 1 base and J by 5 bases, with 14 bases between. The germline V gene has CDR1 MGHDK and CDR2 SYGVNS. There are 15 residues in the CDR3. CDR3 DNA: TGTGCCAGCAGTGAATTTCGGGGGGCGATGGAGACCCAGTACTTC. This encodes CASSEFRGAMETQYF.

This clone was seen a handful of times. In DNA form, the CDR3 reads TGTGCCAGTAGTCCCTTAGGACAGGGGGCAGAATCACCCCTCCACTTT. It encodes CASSPLGQGAESPLHF. The genes are TRBV19 and TRBJ1-6; 11 nucleotides match TRBD1. V lost 5 bases and J lost 10; bases outside the gene matches: 10. Germline CDR1 and CDR2: LNHDA and SQIVND (reference sequence). The CDR3 has 16 amino acids.

The rearrangement uses TRBV7-6 and TRBJ2-5, with 10 nucleotides matching TRBD2. This CDR3 has 15 amino acids. Germline V gene sequence: CDR1 SGHVS, CDR2 FNYEAQ. V was pared by 2 bases and J by 5 bases, with 5 bases of the junction left unmatched. The CDR3 coding sequence is TGTGCCAGCAGCTTAACCGGGACTAGCGAGGAGACCCAGTACTTC. The encoded protein is CASSLTGTSEETQYF.

The chain recombines TRBV6-6 with TRBJ1-2; maybe TRBD1 (6 bases). V lost 2 bases, J lost 6 bases, and 19 bases lay in between. CDR1 MNHNY and CDR2 SVGAGI come from the germline V gene (reference sequence). This CDR3 comprises 16 residues. The CDR3 loop is CASSYNAGAGEHGYTF. CDR3 DNA sequence: TGTGCCAGCAGTTACAACGCGGGCGCAGGGGAGCATGGCTACACCTTC.

The CDR3 DNA reads as TGTGCCAGCAGCGGACTAGCGGGGGCCGGGGAGCTGTTTTTT. Protein product: CASSGLAGAGELFF. The chain uses TRBV5-5 and TRBJ2-2, with 13 nucleotides matching TRBD2. The germline CDR1 and CDR2 sequences are SGHKS and YYEKEE (reference sequence). The CDR3 covers 14 residues. Losses at the gene ends were 4 bases for V and 6 bases for J; bases not matched to a gene: 0.

The V gene is TRBV11-2, the J gene TRBJ2-3; D ambiguous. Germline CDR1 SGHAT, CDR2 FQNNGV. The V end lost 7 bases, the J end lost 2 bases, and 10 bases lay between the germline ends. This CDR3 is built from 13 residues. The CDR3 region has the DNA TGTGCCAGCACCCCCCAGTTCACAGATACGCAGTATTTT. This encodes CASTPQFTDTQYF.

The genes are TRBV13 and TRBJ1-1; TRBD1 agrees at 10 bases. The CDR3 consists of 17 residues. J gave up 1 base and V 5 bases, and 10 bases lay outside the gene matches. Germline V CDR1 and CDR2: PRHDT, FYEKMQ (reference sequence). The CDR3 loop is CASSPGLGTGENTEAFF. DNA of the CDR3: TGTGCCAGCAGCCCCGGGTTGGGGACAGGGGAGAACACTGAAGCTTTCTTT.

This clone was seen a few times. The chain couples TRBV18 to TRBJ1-5, with D unclear. The CDR3 runs 14 residues. Germline values: CDR1 KGHSH, CDR2 LQKENI. The germline V and J ends were trimmed by 2 bases and 0 bases, with 5 bases remaining between them. The CDR3 DNA reads TGTGCCAGCTCACCAGGCAATAGCAATCAGCCCCAGCATTTT. Protein: CASSPGNSNQPQHF.

V gene TRBV9 combines with J gene TRBJ1-2, with 8 bases fitting TRBD1. The length of the CDR3 is 13 residues. Per the germline V gene, CDR1 is SGDLS and CDR2 is YYNGEE. Unmatched junction bases numbered 5, after V lost 4 bases and J lost 6 bases. As DNA, the CDR3 is TGTGCCAGCAGCCCGCAGACAGGGGATGGCTACACCTTC. Protein: CASSPQTGDGYTF.

This chain connects TRBV28 to TRBJ1-2, with 8 bases aligning to TRBD1. Trimming took 2 bases from V and 4 from J; bases not matched to a gene: 3. This CDR3 region has 14 residues. Germline lookup yields CDR1 MDHEN and CDR2 SYDVKM. The CDR3 region is CASSLTGGGYGYTF. DNA of the CDR3: TGTGCCAGCAGTTTAACAGGGGGAGGCTATGGCTACACCTTC.

This clone was observed a few times. The rearrangement joins TRBV11-3 to TRBJ2-1, with D perhaps TRBD1 (5 bases). Trimming stripped 4 bases from V and 6 bases from J, with 22 bases between. Germline CDR1 and CDR2: SGHNT and YENEEA. The CDR3 spans 17 residues. The CDR3 nucleotides read TGTGCCAGCAGCTATGGTATTTCAGGGATCGGTCGCAATGAGCAGTTCTTC. Its translation is CASSYGISGIGRNEQFF.